This is a list of T cell receptor beta chains from one sample in a study of blood T cell repertoires in COVID-19. The protocol was immunoSEQ multiplex PCR, while the TCRdb copy is restricted to in-frame clones and leaves out a portion. The sample records about 300,000 clones, about nine tenths being singletons. Sequenced input: PBMCs or T cells enriched from blood (not recorded which). The receptors were gathered from a woman in her thirties or forties who had recovered from COVID-19. Both conserved end residues are part of each CDR3. Fields, in order: J gene, V gene, clone size, D gene, CDR3 DNA, CDR3 protein. The D gene is left open where the match is weak. Only some rows state a clone size, as once, few, many or a class for expanded clones.

TRBJ1-2	TRBV4-1	.	.	TGCGCCAGCAGCCAAGGAATCTCGGGGAACTATGGCTACACCTTC	CASSQGISGNYGYTF
TRBJ2-7	TRBV5-1	.	.	TGCGCCAGCAGCTTCGACCGAGGTGGCCGGGTGGGCTACGAGCAGTACTTC	CASSFDRGGRVGYEQYF
TRBJ2-2	TRBV15	.	TRBD1	TGTGCCACCGGCCTAGCGATCTGGACAGGGAAGAACACCGGGGAGCTGTTTTTT	CATGLAIWTGKNTGELFF
TRBJ1-4	TRBV5-1	.	.	TGCGCCAGCAGCTTGGAGAAGACCCCAGGTGAAAAACTGTTTTTT	CASSLEKTPGEKLFF
TRBJ2-7	TRBV11-1	.	.	TGTGCCAGCAGCATACAGGGATCGACCTACGAGCAGTACTTC	CASSIQGSTYEQYF
TRBJ1-1	TRBV9	.	.	TGTGCCAGCGGCCCGCGACAGCCCGAGAACACTGAAGCTTTCTTT	CASGPRQPENTEAFF
TRBJ1-1	TRBV5-4	once	TRBD1	TGTGCCAGCAGCTTGCCAGGGGGCCTTATGAACACTGAAGCTTTCTTT	CASSLPGGLMNTEAFF
TRBJ2-7	TRBV2	.	.	TGTGCCAGCAGGACGGGAGCCCCCTACGAGCAGTACTTC	CASRTGAPYEQYF
TRBJ1-1	TRBV18	.	TRBD1	TGTGCCAGCTCATTAACCGGGACAGCCTCTGAAGCTTTCTTT	CASSLTGTASEAFF
TRBJ2-7	TRBV5-4	.	TRBD1	TGTGCCAGCAGCCTCAGGGGGTACTCCTACGAGCAGTACTTC	CASSLRGYSYEQYF